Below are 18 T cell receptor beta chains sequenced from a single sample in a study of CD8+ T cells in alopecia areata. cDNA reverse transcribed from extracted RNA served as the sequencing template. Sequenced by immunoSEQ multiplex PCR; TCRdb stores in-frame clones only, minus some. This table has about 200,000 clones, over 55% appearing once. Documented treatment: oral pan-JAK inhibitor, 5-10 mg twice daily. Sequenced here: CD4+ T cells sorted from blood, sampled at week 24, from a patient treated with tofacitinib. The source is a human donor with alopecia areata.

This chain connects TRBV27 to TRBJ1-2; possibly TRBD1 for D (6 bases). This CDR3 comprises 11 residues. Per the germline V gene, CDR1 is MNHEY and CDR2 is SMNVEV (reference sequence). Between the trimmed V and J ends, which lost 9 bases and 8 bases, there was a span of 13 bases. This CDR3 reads CASGDTLGYTF. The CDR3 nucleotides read TGTGCCAGTGGGGACACCTTGGGCTACACCTTC.

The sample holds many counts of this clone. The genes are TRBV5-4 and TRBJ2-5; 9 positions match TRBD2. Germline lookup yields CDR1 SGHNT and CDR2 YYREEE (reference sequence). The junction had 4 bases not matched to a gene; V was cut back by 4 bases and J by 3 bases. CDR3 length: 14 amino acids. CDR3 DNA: TGTGCCAGCAGCATCGGGACTAGCAAAGAGACCCAGTACTTC. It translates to CASSIGTSKETQYF.

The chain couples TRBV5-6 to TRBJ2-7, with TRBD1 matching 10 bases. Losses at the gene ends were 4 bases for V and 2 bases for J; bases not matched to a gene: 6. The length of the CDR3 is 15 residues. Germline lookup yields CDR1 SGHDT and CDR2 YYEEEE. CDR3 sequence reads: CASSPAGTGAYEQYF. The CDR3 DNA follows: TGTGCCAGCAGCCCCGCCGGGACAGGGGCCTACGAGCAGTACTTC.

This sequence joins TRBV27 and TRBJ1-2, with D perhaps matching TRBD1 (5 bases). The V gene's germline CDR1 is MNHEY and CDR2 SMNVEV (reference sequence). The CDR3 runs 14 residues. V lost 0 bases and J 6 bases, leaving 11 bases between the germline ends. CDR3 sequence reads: CASSLSHNRNGYTF. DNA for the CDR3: TGTGCCAGCAGTTTATCGCATAACAGGAATGGCTACACCTTC.

The CDR3 spells CASSRTGVYQPQHF. The CDR3 nucleotides read TGTGCCAGCAGCCGAACAGGGGTCTATCAGCCCCAGCATTTT. The rearrangement uses TRBV27 and TRBJ1-5; TRBD1 aligns across 7 bases. CDR1 MNHEY and CDR2 SMNVEV come from the germline V gene (reference sequence). The junction had 7 bases not matched to a gene; V was cut back by 6 bases and J by 5 bases. The CDR3 is 14 amino acids.

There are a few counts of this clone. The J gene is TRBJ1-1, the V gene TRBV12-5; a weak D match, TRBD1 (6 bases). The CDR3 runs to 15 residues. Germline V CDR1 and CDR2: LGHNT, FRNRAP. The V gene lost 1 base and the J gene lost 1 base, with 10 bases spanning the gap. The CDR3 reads CASGLDLGGNTEAFF. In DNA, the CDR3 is TGTGCTAGTGGTTTGGATTTAGGGGGGAACACTGAAGCTTTCTTT.

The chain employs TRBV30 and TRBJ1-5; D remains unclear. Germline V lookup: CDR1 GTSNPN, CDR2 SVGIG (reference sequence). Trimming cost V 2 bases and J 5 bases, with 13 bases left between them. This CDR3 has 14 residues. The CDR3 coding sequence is TGTGCCTGGAGTAGAGTCTCCCGCGATCAGCCCCAGCATTTT. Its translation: CAWSRVSRDQPQHF.

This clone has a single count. CDR3 in amino acids: CAWSRDRGTFSGNTIYF. In nucleotides, the CDR3 is TGTGCCTGGAGTCGGGACCGGGGTACCTTCTCTGGAAACACCATATATTTT. The V and J genes are TRBV30 and TRBJ1-3, with a possible D match to TRBD1 (5 bases). The CDR3 spans 17 residues. CDR1 GTSNPN and CDR2 SVGIG come from the germline V gene (reference sequence). Trimming removed 2 bases at V and 0 bases at J, with 17 bases between.

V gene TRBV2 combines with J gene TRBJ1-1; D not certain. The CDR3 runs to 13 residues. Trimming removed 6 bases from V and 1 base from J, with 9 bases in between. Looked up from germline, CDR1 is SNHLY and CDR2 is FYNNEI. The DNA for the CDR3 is TGTGCCAGCAGGGAGGAGCCGAACACTGAAGCTTTCTTT. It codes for CASREEPNTEAFF.

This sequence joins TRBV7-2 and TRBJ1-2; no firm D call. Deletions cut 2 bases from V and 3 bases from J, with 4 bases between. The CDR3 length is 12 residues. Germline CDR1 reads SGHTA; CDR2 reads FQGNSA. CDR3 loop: CASSLRHYGYTF. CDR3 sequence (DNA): TGTGCCAGCAGCTTACGCCACTATGGCTACACCTTC. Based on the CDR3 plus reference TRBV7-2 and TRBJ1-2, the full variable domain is GAGVSQSPSNKVTEKGKDVELRCDPISGHTALYWYRQSLGQGLEFLIYFQGNSAPDKSGLPSDRFSAERTGGSVSTLTIQRTQQEDSAVYLCASSLRHYGYTFGSGTRLTVV.

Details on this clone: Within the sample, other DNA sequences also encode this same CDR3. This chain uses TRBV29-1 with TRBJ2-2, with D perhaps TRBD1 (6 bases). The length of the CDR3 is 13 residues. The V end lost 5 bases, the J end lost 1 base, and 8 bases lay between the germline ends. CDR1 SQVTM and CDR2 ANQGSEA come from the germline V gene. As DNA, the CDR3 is TGCAGCGTTAGGACAGAGAACACCGGGGAGCTGTTTTTT. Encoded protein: CSVRTENTGELFF.

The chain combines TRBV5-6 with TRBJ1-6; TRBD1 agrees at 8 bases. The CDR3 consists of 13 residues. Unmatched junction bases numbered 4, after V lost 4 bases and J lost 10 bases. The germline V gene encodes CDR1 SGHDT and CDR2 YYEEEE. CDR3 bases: TGTGCCAGCAGCGGACAGGGCAACTCACCCCTCCACTTT. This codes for CASSGQGNSPLHF.

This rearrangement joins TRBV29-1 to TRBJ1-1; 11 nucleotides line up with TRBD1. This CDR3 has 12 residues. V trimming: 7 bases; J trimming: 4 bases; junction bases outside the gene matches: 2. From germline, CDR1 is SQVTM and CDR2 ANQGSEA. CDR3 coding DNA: TGCAGCGATGGGACAGGGGGCACTGAAGCTTTCTTT. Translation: CSDGTGGTEAFF.

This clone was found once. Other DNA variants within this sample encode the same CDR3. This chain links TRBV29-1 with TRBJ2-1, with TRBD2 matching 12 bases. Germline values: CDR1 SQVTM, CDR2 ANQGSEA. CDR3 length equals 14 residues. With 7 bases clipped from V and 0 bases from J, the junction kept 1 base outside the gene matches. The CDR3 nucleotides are TGCAGCGGGGGACTAGCGGGCTCCTACAATGAGCAGTTCTTC. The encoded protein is CSGGLAGSYNEQFF.

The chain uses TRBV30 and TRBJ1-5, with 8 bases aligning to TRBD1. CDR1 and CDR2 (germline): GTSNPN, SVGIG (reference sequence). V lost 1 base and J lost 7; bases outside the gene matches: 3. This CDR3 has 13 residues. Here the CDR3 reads CAWSEQGEQPQHF. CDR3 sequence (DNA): TGTGCCTGGAGTGAACAGGGGGAACAGCCCCAGCATTTT.

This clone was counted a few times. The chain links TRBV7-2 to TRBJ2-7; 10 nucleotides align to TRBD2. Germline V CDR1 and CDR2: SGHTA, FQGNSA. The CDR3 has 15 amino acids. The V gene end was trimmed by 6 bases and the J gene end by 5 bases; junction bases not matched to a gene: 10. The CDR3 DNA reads TGTGCCAGCAGTAGGGGGGGACTAGCGTCCGACGAGCAGTACTTC. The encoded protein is CASSRGGLASDEQYF.

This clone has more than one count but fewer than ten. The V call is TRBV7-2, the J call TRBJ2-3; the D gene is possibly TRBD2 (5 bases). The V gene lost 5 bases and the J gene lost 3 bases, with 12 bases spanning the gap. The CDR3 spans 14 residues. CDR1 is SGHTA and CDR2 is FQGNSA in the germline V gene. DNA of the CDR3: TGTGCCAGCAGCCCTGTGGGGAGAACAGATACGCAGTATTTT. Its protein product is CASSPVGRTDTQYF.

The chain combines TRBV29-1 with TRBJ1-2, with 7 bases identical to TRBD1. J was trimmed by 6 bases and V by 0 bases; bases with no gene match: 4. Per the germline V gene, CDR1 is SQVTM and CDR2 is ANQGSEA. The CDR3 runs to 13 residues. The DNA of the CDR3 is TGCAGCGTTGAAGAACGACAGGGAGATGGCTACACCTTC. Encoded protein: CSVEERQGDGYTF.